These 29 T cell receptor beta chains share one sample of origin, sequenced in a study of T cells in Graves' hyperthyroidism and ophthalmopathy. TCR beta CDR3 regions were amplified from RNA. Primed by the HTBI set, a first-round RT-PCR was run on the TCR CDR3. TCRdb called the multiplex PCR reads again in MiXCR, with one record for every CDR3 protein. The data contain 700,000 to 950,000 distinct CDR3 sequences, roughly a third of them singletons. The sequencing sample was made of blood. The receptors here all came from a woman in her forties with Graves' hyperthyroidism.

In this sample, this clonotype turned up many times. The chain combines TRBV9 with TRBJ2-7; D perhaps matches TRBD2 (7 bases). The CDR3 runs to 12 residues. CDR1 and CDR2 from the germline V gene are SGDLS and YYNGEE. The ends were cut back, 3 bases at V and 6 bases at J, with 10 bases in the middle. The CDR3 is CASSGGGSEQYF. DNA for the CDR3: TGTGCCAGCAGCGGGGGGGGCAGCGAGCAGTACTTC. The full variable domain, its missing parts supplied by reference TRBV9 and TRBJ2-7, is DSGVTQTPKHLITATGQRVTLRCSPRSGDLSVYWYQQSLDQGLQFLIQYYNGEERAKGNILERFSAQQFPDLHSELNLSSLELGDSALYFCASSGGGSEQYFGPGTRLTVT.

Regarding this clonotype: One end of the junction is discordant with germline, which a read error may explain. The chain combines TRBV25-1 with TRBJ2-7, with 10 bases identical to TRBD2. This CDR3 is 17 amino acids long. CDR1 and CDR2 (germline): MGHDK, SYGVNS. DNA of the CDR3: TGTGCCAGCAGTCTCCCAGCGGGAGGGCCTGATCACTACGAGCAGTGCTTC. It encodes CASSLPAGGPDHYEQCF.

The chain uses TRBV5-4 and TRBJ1-1; TRBD1 matches 10 bases. The CDR3 contains 16 residues. The trim removed 3 bases at V and 7 bases at J, leaving 12 bases unmatched. The germline V gene encodes CDR1 SGHNT and CDR2 YYREEE (reference sequence). In nucleotides, the CDR3 is TGTGCCAGCAGCTCCCGGGACAGGGGACGGGGGGGTGAAGCTTTCTTT. Translation gives CASSSRDRGRGGEAFF.

At least ten counts were recorded for this clonotype. The rearrangement joins TRBV7-9 to TRBJ1-6; D remains unclear. The germline gives CDR1 SEHNR, CDR2 FQNEAQ (reference sequence). This CDR3 is built from 15 residues. Trimming removed 5 bases from V and 11 bases from J, with 19 bases in between. For the CDR3, the DNA is TGTGCCAGCAGCCCCCAGGACGGCGGAGGGACACCCCTCCACTTT. It encodes CASSPQDGGGTPLHF.

The chain carries TRBV7-9 and TRBJ2-7; D is unresolved. This CDR3 has 13 residues. CDR1 and CDR2 from the germline V gene are SEHNR and FQNEAQ (reference sequence). Trimming left V 3 bases short and J 6 bases short, with 12 bases between. CDR3 nucleotide sequence: TGTGCCAGCAGCTTCGTTTCCCCAGCCGAGCAGTACTTC. Translating gives CASSFVSPAEQYF. Complete variable domain (other parts from reference TRBV7-9 and TRBJ2-7): DTGVSQNPRHKITKRGQNVTFRCDPISEHNRLYWYRQTLGQGPEFLTYFQNEAQLEKSRLLSDRFSAERPKGSFSTLEIQRTEQGDSAMYLCASSFVSPAEQYFGPGTRLTVT.

The V gene is TRBV24-1, the J gene TRBJ2-2; D gene unclear. V was trimmed by 5 bases and J by 0 bases, leaving 3 bases between them. Germline CDR1 is KGHDR and CDR2 is SFDVKD. This CDR3 is built from 13 residues. The CDR3 sequence is CATSASNTGELFF. The CDR3 nucleotides read TGTGCCACCAGTGCTTCGAACACCGGGGAGCTGTTTTTT.

This clonotype was seen ten or more times. V usage is TRBV6-5 and J usage is TRBJ1-2; D possibly corresponds to TRBD1 (6 bases). V was pared by 8 bases and J by 8 bases, with 12 bases between. The length of the CDR3 is 11 residues. Germline assignment: CDR1 MNHEY and CDR2 SVGAGI. CDR3 residues: CASRGGAGYTF. Here the CDR3 DNA reads TGTGCCAGCCGGGGGGGCGCGGGCTACACCTTC.

This clonotype came up a few times. V and J are TRBV9 and TRBJ2-7, with a weak D call TRBD2 (5 bases). V gave up 5 bases and J gave up 5 bases, with 23 bases separating them. This CDR3 region has 16 residues. Germline-derived CDR1 and CDR2 are SGDLS and YYNGEE. In nucleotides, the CDR3 is TGTGCCAGCAGTTACGAAGTGGAGCTTAGCGTCCACGAGCAGTACTTC. This sequence encodes CASSYEVELSVHEQYF.

This clonotype was picked up many times. The chain joins TRBV19 to TRBJ1-6; 9 bases are a match to TRBD1. There are 17 residues in the CDR3. The V gene's germline CDR1 is LNHDA and CDR2 SQIVND (reference sequence). The V and J ends lost 1 base and 10 bases, in that order; junction bases with no gene match: 11. The CDR3 loop reads CASSIASQGASESPLHF. CDR3 DNA: TGTGCCAGTAGTATAGCGTCACAGGGGGCTTCGGAATCACCCCTCCACTTT.

Comment on this clonotype: One end of the junction does not line up with germline, which may come from a read error. The V gene is TRBV11-2, the J gene TRBJ1-2; TRBD1 matches at 7 bases. Looked up from germline, CDR1 is SGHAT and CDR2 is FQNNGV. The CDR3 length is 15 residues. CDR3 bases: TGTGCCAGCAGTAACGAAGGGGGCTTCGGTGATGGCTGCACCTTC. It specifies CASSNEGGFGDGCTF. The variable domain in full, completed from reference TRBV11-2 and TRBJ1-2, reads EAGVAQSPRYKIIEKRQSVAFWCNPISGHATLYWYQQILGQGPKLLIQFQNNGVVDDSQLPKDRFSAERLKGVDSTLKIQPAKLEDSAVYLCASSNEGGFGDGCTFGSGTRLTVV.

The CDR3: CASRGTPQETQYF. The CDR3 DNA is TGTGCCAGCAGGGGGACACCACAAGAGACCCAGTACTTC. This rearrangement joins TRBV6-5 to TRBJ2-5; possible D gene TRBD1, 6 bases. The CDR3 runs 13 residues. V was shortened by 6 bases and J by 2 bases, with 10 bases between the two germline ends. Germline CDR1 and CDR2: MNHEY and SVGAGI.

CDR3 amino acids: CASSLEGTPRNTIYF. The DNA of the CDR3 is TGCGCCAGCAGCTTGGAGGGGACTCCGCGAAACACCATATATTTT. V usage is TRBV5-1 and J usage is TRBJ1-3, with D possibly being TRBD1 (5 bases). Between the trimmed V and J ends, which lost 0 bases and 5 bases, there was a span of 12 bases. Germline-derived CDR1 and CDR2 are SGHRS and YFSETQ. The CDR3 spans 15 residues. The full variable domain, completed using reference TRBV5-1 and TRBJ1-3, is KAGVTQTPRYLIKTRGQQVTLSCSPISGHRSVSWYQQTPGQGLQFLFEYFSETQRNKGNFPGRFSGRQFSNSRSEMNVSTLELGDSALYLCASSLEGTPRNTIYFGEGSWLTVV.

The rearrangement uses TRBV24-1 and TRBJ1-2; D gene uncertain. The CDR3 has 15 amino acids. Trimming pared 2 bases from V and 2 bases from J, leaving 11 bases between. CDR1 and CDR2 from the germline V gene are KGHDR and SFDVKD. The CDR3, as DNA: TGTGCCACCAGTGATTCCAGCGGGAGCAACTATGGCTACACCTTC. Translation: CATSDSSGSNYGYTF.

This chain links TRBV5-4 with TRBJ2-1; TRBD1 is a possible D gene (6 bases). The germline V gene encodes CDR1 SGHNT and CDR2 YYREEE (reference sequence). This CDR3 has 14 residues. With 4 bases removed from V and 5 bases from J, the gap between germline ends came to 13 bases. The CDR3 here is CASSVRGTDNEQFF. DNA for the CDR3: TGTGCCAGCAGCGTGAGGGGGACCGACAATGAGCAGTTCTTC.

This clonotype occurred many times. In DNA, the CDR3 is TGTGCCACCAGCAGAGAAAAGGGTAATTCACCCCTCCACTTT. Amino acid sequence: CATSREKGNSPLHF. The chain has TRBV15 and TRBJ1-6; D not resolved. V lost 0 bases and J 6 bases, leaving 6 bases between the germline ends. The CDR3 is 14 residues long. Germline loops: CDR1 LNHNV, CDR2 YYDKDF (reference sequence).

The table lists this clonotype with many counts. V is TRBV6-5 and J is TRBJ1-2; no clear D. The V and J ends lost 6 bases and 3 bases respectively, with 17 bases between them. This CDR3 contains 15 residues. CDR1 is MNHEY and CDR2 is SVGAGI in the germline V gene. The CDR3 DNA sequence: TGTGCCAGCAGGGGAACGGGCTTGCAAGACTATGGCTACACCTTC. Translated, it gives CASRGTGLQDYGYTF.

This clonotype was counted only a few times. V gene TRBV7-2 combines with J gene TRBJ1-2; the D gene is possibly TRBD1 (5 bases). The V end was cut by 1 base, the J end by 5 bases, with 14 bases between. The CDR3 sequence is 15 residues long. Germline V lookup: CDR1 SGHTA, CDR2 FQGNSA. The DNA for the CDR3 is TGTGCCAGCAGCTTAGAAGGGGAGGTCTTATATGGCTACACCTTC. This translates into CASSLEGEVLYGYTF. Complete variable domain (other parts from reference TRBV7-2 and TRBJ1-2): GAGVSQSPSNKVTEKGKDVELRCDPISGHTALYWYRQSLGQGLEFLIYFQGNSAPDKSGLPSDRFSAERTGGSVSTLTIQRTQQEDSAVYLCASSLEGEVLYGYTFGSGTRLTVV.

In regard to this clonotype: The CDR3 ends on some other residue instead of the conserved phenylalanine or tryptophan, so this is likely a read error. This rearrangement joins TRBV15 to TRBJ2-2, with no clear D. The ends were cut back, 0 bases at V and 5 bases at J, with 10 bases in the middle. Germline V gives CDR1 LNHNV, CDR2 YYDKDF (reference sequence). This CDR3 has 15 amino acids. The CDR3 nucleotides are TGTGCCACCAGCAGAGAGGTGGTTCGGACCGGGGAGCTGTTTCTT. Amino acids: CATSREVVRTGELFL.

This clonotype turned up a few times. The chain joins TRBV7-2 to TRBJ1-2; a weak D match, TRBD1 (5 bases). CDR1 is SGHTA, CDR2 FQGNSA, per germline. The V and J ends lost 0 bases and 0 bases respectively, with 17 bases between them. The CDR3 consists of 18 residues. The CDR3, as DNA: TGTGCCAGCAGCTTAGCGGGGACCCTACGCTTAGCTAACTATGGCTACACCTTC. It yields the protein CASSLAGTLRLANYGYTF.

The V and J genes are TRBV7-6 and TRBJ2-7, with 7 bases lining up with TRBD2. This CDR3 comprises 16 residues. The germline V gene has CDR1 SGHVS and CDR2 FNYEAQ. V lost 5 bases, J lost 0 bases, and 10 bases stayed unmatched. The DNA for the CDR3 is TGTGCCAGCAGCGAGGGTAGCGGGCAGAGCTCCTACGAGCAGTACTTC. Translated: CASSEGSGQSSYEQYF.

On this clonotype: Germline and junction disagree at one end, which may indicate a read error. This chain joins TRBV4-3 and TRBJ2-2; D may be TRBD1 (6 bases). The length of the CDR3 is 16 residues. The germline V gene encodes CDR1 LGHNA and CDR2 YSLEER. The CDR3 coding sequence is TGCGCCAGCAGCCCCGTACAGCATGGGGACACCGGGGACCTGTTTTTT. This codes for CASSPVQHGDTGDLFF.

This clonotype was seen at least ten times. The chain employs TRBV7-2 and TRBJ1-1; D is uncertain. This CDR3 has 13 amino acids. Germline V gene lookup returns CDR1 SGHTA and CDR2 FQGNSA. V was shortened by 4 bases and J by 6 bases, with 12 bases between the two germline ends. This chain's CDR3 is CASSSYLDAEAFF. CDR3 nucleotide sequence: TGTGCCAGCAGCTCGTACTTGGACGCTGAAGCTTTCTTT.

The V gene is TRBV25-1, the J gene TRBJ2-2; no clear D gene. The CDR3 has 10 amino acids. Per the germline V gene, CDR1 is MGHDK and CDR2 is SYGVNS. The CDR3 spells CARDPGELFF. For the CDR3, the DNA is TGTGCTAGAGATCCAGGGGAGCTGTTTTTT.

This clonotype showed up many times. The chain is built from TRBV25-1 and TRBJ2-7; D is undetermined. Germline V lookup: CDR1 MGHDK, CDR2 SYGVNS. V lost 4 bases and J lost 3, with 13 bases in between. The CDR3 consists of 14 residues. The CDR3 spells CASSGWADDYEQYF. CDR3 sequence (DNA): TGTGCCAGCAGTGGGTGGGCCGACGACTACGAGCAGTACTTC.

This clonotype was found many times. V and J are TRBV5-1 and TRBJ1-1, with a tentative D call TRBD1 (6 bases). This CDR3 spans 15 amino acids. V was pared by 4 bases and J by 0 bases, with 13 bases between. CDR1 is SGHRS, CDR2 YFSETQ, per germline. CDR3 sequence (DNA): TGCGCCAGCAGCGAGCGGACAGAGATGAACACTGAAGCTTTCTTT. Its translation is CASSERTEMNTEAFF.

This clonotype was seen a handful of times. The gene calls are TRBV5-1 and TRBJ1-2, with TRBD1 matching 12 bases. The CDR3 totals 16 residues. The V gene end was trimmed by 4 bases and the J gene end by 4 bases; junction bases not matched to a gene: 8. The V gene's germline CDR1 is SGHRS and CDR2 YFSETQ. The CDR3 DNA follows: TGCGCCAGCAGCCCGGGACAGGGGGCGCCTGGCTATGGCTACACCTTC. Its protein is CASSPGQGAPGYGYTF.

A remark on this clonotype: A much larger clone differs by one base, so this may be a read error. This chain connects TRBV12-3 or TRBV12-4 to TRBJ1-5, with D possibly being TRBD1 (5 bases). The CDR3 totals 13 residues. CDR3 DNA sequence: TGTACCAGCTCCACGGGGCTTTATCAGCCCCAGCATTTT. It is translated as CTSSTGLYQPQHF.

This chain links TRBV27 with TRBJ1-2; no firm D call. V was clipped by 2 bases and J by 8 bases, with 12 bases between them. The germline gives CDR1 MNHEY, CDR2 SMNVEV (reference sequence). This CDR3 spans 13 amino acids. The CDR3 sequence: CASSLPSGRGYTF. The DNA of the CDR3 is TGTGCCAGCAGTTTACCCTCGGGGAGAGGCTACACCTTC.

V and J are TRBV9 and TRBJ1-1; D gene uncertain. Germline CDR1 reads SGDLS; CDR2 reads YYNGEE. CDR3 size: 14 residues. Trimming stripped 1 base from V and 4 bases from J, with 11 bases between. The CDR3 loop reads CASSVRMDGTEAFF. The CDR3 coding sequence is TGTGCCAGCAGCGTAAGAATGGACGGCACTGAAGCTTTCTTT. Drawing the rest from reference TRBV9 and TRBJ1-1, the complete variable domain is DSGVTQTPKHLITATGQRVTLRCSPRSGDLSVYWYQQSLDQGLQFLIQYYNGEERAKGNILERFSAQQFPDLHSELNLSSLELGDSALYFCASSVRMDGTEAFFGQGTRLTVV.